These 18 T cell receptor beta chains were all obtained from the same sample, sequenced in a study of technical replicates of blood from a handful of donors. Clones were sequenced by immunoSEQ multiplex PCR, and TCRdb holds only the in-frame ones, with some missing. The repertoire holds around 68,000 clones, about 97% seen once, with more than 0.25% in the top ten. Sequencing used T cells isolated from PBMCs. The source of these receptors is a human donor in good health.

The rearrangement joins TRBV30 to TRBJ2-1; 12 positions agree with TRBD2. Germline-derived CDR1 and CDR2 are GTSNPN and SVGIG (reference sequence). CDR3 length equals 16 residues. The V segment lost 4 bases and the J segment 0 bases; nucleotides outside the gene matches: 4. CDR3 protein: CAWIQTSGSSYNEQFF. The CDR3 DNA reads as TGTGCCTGGATACAGACTAGCGGGAGCTCCTACAATGAGCAGTTCTTC.

CDR3 amino acids: CASSLRTGPGANVLTF. DNA of the CDR3: TGTGCCAGCAGTTTAAGAACTGGGCCTGGGGCCAACGTCCTGACTTTC. The chain couples TRBV27 to TRBJ2-6; D uncertain. V shed 2 bases and J shed 2 bases, with 10 bases lying between them. Per the germline V gene, CDR1 is MNHEY and CDR2 is SMNVEV (reference sequence). The CDR3 totals 16 residues.

The chain combines TRBV5-4 with TRBJ2-3, with D perhaps TRBD2 (5 bases). CDR3 length: 14 residues. The germline V gene has CDR1 SGHNT and CDR2 YYREEE (reference sequence). The V and J ends lost 6 bases and 0 bases respectively, with 11 bases between them. The CDR3 is CASKYEGSTDTQYF. CDR3 nucleotides: TGTGCCAGCAAGTACGAGGGCAGCACAGATACGCAGTATTTT.

V and J are TRBV5-1 and TRBJ2-1; the match to TRBD1 covers 8 bases. V shed 7 bases, J shed 4 bases, and the junction held 10 bases outside the gene matches. The germline CDR1 and CDR2 sequences are SGHRS and YFSETQ. CDR3 length: 15 residues. Written as DNA, the CDR3 is TGCGCCAGCGGCAAGGAGGGACAGGATTACAATGAGCAGTTCTTC. It specifies CASGKEGQDYNEQFF.

This sequence joins TRBV6-1 and TRBJ2-7; 7 bases align to TRBD1. V trimming: 6 bases; J trimming: 5 bases; junction bases outside the gene matches: 19. Germline lookup yields CDR1 MNHNS and CDR2 SASEGT. The CDR3 extends over 17 amino acids. The CDR3: CASREPNTEGQADEQYF. CDR3 DNA sequence: TGTGCCAGCAGAGAACCCAATACCGAAGGACAGGCGGACGAGCAGTACTTC.

V usage is TRBV19 and J usage is TRBJ2-5, with D possibly matching TRBD2 (5 bases). Trimming took 5 bases from V and 5 from J, leaving 12 bases between them. The V gene's germline CDR1 is LNHDA and CDR2 SQIVND (reference sequence). There are 13 residues in the CDR3. This chain's CDR3 is CASSSTSIETQYF. The CDR3, as DNA: TGTGCCAGTAGTTCAACTAGTATCGAGACCCAGTACTTC.

The V and J genes are TRBV9 and TRBJ2-5, with 9 bases lining up with TRBD2. The CDR3 is made up of 16 amino acids. CDR1 SGDLS and CDR2 YYNGEE come from the germline V gene. Trimming took 0 bases from V and 5 from J; bases not matched to a gene: 8. DNA of the CDR3: TGTGCCAGCAGCGTAGAGGATAGCGGGAGTGTGGAGACCCAGTACTTC. Its translation: CASSVEDSGSVETQYF.

The V call is TRBV10-3, the J call TRBJ2-3, with D possibly being TRBD1 (5 bases). V shed 4 bases and J shed 7 bases, with 12 bases lying between them. Germline-derived CDR1 and CDR2 are ENHRY and SYGVKD. The CDR3 loop spans 13 amino acids. CDR3 sequence reads: CAISADILYTQYF. The CDR3 DNA follows: TGTGCCATCAGTGCGGACATTCTATATACGCAGTATTTT.

Written as DNA, the CDR3 is TGTGCCAGCAGTTTAAGGCCCCCGCGGACAGTAACTAACACTGAAGCTTTCTTT. Translation: CASSLRPPRTVTNTEAFF. The chain couples TRBV27 to TRBJ1-1; tentative D call: TRBD1 (6 bases). The germline gives CDR1 MNHEY, CDR2 SMNVEV (reference sequence). Trimming took 2 bases from V and 2 from J, leaving 21 bases between them. The CDR3 is made up of 18 amino acids.

The chain joins TRBV7-9 to TRBJ2-4; a possible D gene is TRBD2 (7 bases). Germline V gene lookup returns CDR1 SEHNR and CDR2 FQNEAQ (reference sequence). This CDR3 region has 14 residues. Trimming removed 6 bases from V and 8 bases from J, with 17 bases in between. The CDR3 region is CASSGREGVDIQYF. DNA for the CDR3: TGTGCCAGCAGTGGAAGGGAGGGGGTAGACATTCAGTACTTC.

The chain combines TRBV6-5 with TRBJ1-4; D is undetermined. The V gene lost 2 bases and the J gene lost 4 bases, with 8 bases spanning the gap. This CDR3 has 14 residues. From germline, CDR1 is MNHEY and CDR2 SVGAGI. The CDR3 DNA is TGTGCCAGCAGTTACGAGAGGTTTAATGAAAAACTGTTTTTT. Amino acid sequence: CASSYERFNEKLFF.

The chain uses TRBV5-6 and TRBJ2-5; tentatively, D is TRBD2 (5 bases). The CDR3 is 18 amino acids. V was pared by 4 bases and J by 2 bases, with 24 bases between. Germline CDR1 and CDR2: SGHDT and YYEEEE. In DNA, the CDR3 is TGTGCCAGCAGCCGACTAAACCAGGTAGCGAGATATCAAGAGACCCAGTACTTC. Translating it yields CASSRLNQVARYQETQYF. Filled out from reference TRBV5-6 and TRBJ2-5, the complete variable domain reads DAGVTQSPTHLIKTRGQQVTLRCSPKSGHDTVSWYQQALGQGPQFIFQYYEEEERQRGNFPDRFSGHQFPNYSSELNVNALLLGDSALYLCASSRLNQVARYQETQYFGPGTRLLVL.

This clone was counted a single time. This chain connects TRBV19 to TRBJ1-5; D is possibly TRBD1 (6 bases). This CDR3 is 13 amino acids long. V shed 6 bases and J shed 7 bases, with 13 bases lying between them. Looked up from germline, CDR1 is LNHDA and CDR2 is SQIVND (reference sequence). CDR3 coding DNA: TGTGCCAGTAGCACAGGGATTGGACAGCCCCAGCATTTT. Translating it yields CASSTGIGQPQHF.

The CDR3 loop reads CASSPSGTGEFF. CDR3 DNA sequence: TGTGCCAGCAGCCCCTCCGGGACAGGGGAATTCTTC. This chain links TRBV11-2 with TRBJ2-1, with 10 bases lining up with TRBD1. The CDR3 loop spans 12 amino acids. Germline V gene lookup returns CDR1 SGHAT and CDR2 FQNNGV. Trimming cost V 5 bases and J 16 bases; bases outside gene matches: 8.

This clone was counted a few times. The chain carries TRBV5-6 and TRBJ1-5; 7 nucleotides agree with TRBD1. Germline CDR1 reads SGHDT; CDR2 reads YYEEEE. This CDR3 has 15 residues. J was trimmed by 5 bases and V by 1 base; bases with no gene match: 6. The CDR3 nucleotides are TGTGCCAGCAGCTTGTCCCGGGACAGATATCAGCCCCAGCATTTT. Translation gives CASSLSRDRYQPQHF.

This chain connects TRBV5-1 to TRBJ1-2; D is undetermined. This CDR3 has 16 residues. Trimming removed 0 bases from V and 1 base from J, with 13 bases in between. CDR1 and CDR2 from the germline V gene are SGHRS and YFSETQ. In DNA, the CDR3 is TGCGCCAGCAGCTTGGCTACGGAGAACCGTAACTATGGCTACACCTTC. It is translated as CASSLATENRNYGYTF. Combining the CDR3 with reference TRBV5-1 and TRBJ1-2 gives the whole variable domain KAGVTQTPRYLIKTRGQQVTLSCSPISGHRSVSWYQQTPGQGLQFLFEYFSETQRNKGNFPGRFSGRQFSNSRSEMNVSTLELGDSALYLCASSLATENRNYGYTFGSGTRLTVV.

The chain links TRBV11-3 to TRBJ2-1; 9 bases are a match to TRBD2. V trimming: 5 bases; J trimming: 2 bases; junction bases outside the gene matches: 4. This CDR3 spans 15 amino acids. CDR1 SGHNT and CDR2 YENEEA come from the germline V gene. The CDR3 protein is CASSHLAGTYNEQFF. DNA of the CDR3: TGTGCCAGCAGCCACCTAGCGGGAACCTACAATGAGCAGTTCTTC.

Concerning this clone: Other DNA sequences in this specimen translate into the identical CDR3. The chain joins TRBV7-9 to TRBJ1-2; TRBD1 might be the D (5 bases). Trimming shortened V by 1 base and J by 8 bases, and 8 bases separated the two germline ends. Germline CDR1 SEHNR, CDR2 FQNEAQ (reference sequence). The CDR3 is 12 residues long. CDR3: CASSLGGDGYTF. The CDR3 DNA sequence: TGTGCCAGCAGCTTAGGGGGGGACGGCTACACCTTC.